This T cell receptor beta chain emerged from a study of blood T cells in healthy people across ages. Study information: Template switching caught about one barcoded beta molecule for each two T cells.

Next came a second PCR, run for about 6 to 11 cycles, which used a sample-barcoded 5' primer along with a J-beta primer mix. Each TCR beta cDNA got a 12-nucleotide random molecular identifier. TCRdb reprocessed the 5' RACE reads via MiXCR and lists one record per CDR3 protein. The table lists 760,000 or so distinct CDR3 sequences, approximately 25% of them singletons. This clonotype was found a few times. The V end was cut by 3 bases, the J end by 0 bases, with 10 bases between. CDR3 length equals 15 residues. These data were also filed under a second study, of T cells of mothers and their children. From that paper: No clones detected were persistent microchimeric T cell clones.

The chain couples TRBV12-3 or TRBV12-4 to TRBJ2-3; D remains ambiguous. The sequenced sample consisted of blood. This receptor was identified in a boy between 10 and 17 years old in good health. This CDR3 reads CASSFRHRSTDTQYF. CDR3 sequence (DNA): TGTGCCAGCAGTTTTAGACATAGGAGCACAGATACGCAGTATTTT.